This note documents a single TCR beta chain sequence. This clonotype was seen many times. Its recognized antigen is unknown. No base quality values were provided; no much bigger clone lies one nucleotide off. In the germline V gene (reference sequence), CDR1 corresponds to DFQATT and CDR2 to SNEGSKA. V sheds 5 bases and J sheds 2 bases, leaving 7 bases between their ends. Including the terminal cysteine and phenylalanine, the CDR3 comprises 13 residues. The CDR3 DNA has 39 bases and is translated from base 1. This entry comes from a study of neurological immune-mediated disorders (dated by TCRdb to about 2019). Turning to the overall study: The study compared peripheral blood TCR-beta repertoires of HTLV-I-associated myelopathy (HAM/TSP) patients, multiple sclerosis patients and healthy controls using UMI-based sequencing. Alongside PBMC samples, the set of some 97 TCR-beta libraries contained longitudinal samples, technical triplicates, and paired CD4+ and CD8+ T-cell subsets that had been sorted. The cohort comprised some 71 subjects: some 14 HAM/TSP patients, around 35 multiple sclerosis patients and some 20 healthy controls. Study-wide conclusions, independent of this receptor: TCR clonal expansion was highest in HAM/TSP patients and lowest in MS patients, with MS patients falling below even healthy controls. Across subjects, expanded clones never shared an identical CDR3 amino acid sequence, which suggests that the TCR-beta repertoires in every group were private.

cDNA synthesis used template-switch 5'RACE with a primer carrying a 10-nucleotide random unique molecular identifier tagging each TCR transcript. Every sequencing run yielded over 170 million TCR-beta sequences covering 15-18 subjects. The RNeasy kit was used to extract total RNA. The KAPA Real-time Library Amplification kit was used to amplify TCR-beta VDJ regions with primers for the TCR constant region and the 5'RACE anchor. Sample indexes and Illumina adaptors were added in a first PCR, after which library yield was increased in a second PCR. After Ampure bead purification, the TCR product of roughly 650 bp was size-selected on a 2% E-gel SizeSelection system. Before pooling, library quality was assessed on a Bioanalyzer, concentration was determined with Qubit, and library quantification was performed with the Kapa Library Quantification kit. Paired-end 2 x 150 bp sequencing of the libraries was performed on an Illumina HiSeq 2500. To increase sequence diversity, about 25-31% phiX was spiked into each library pool. Under the source paper's analysis protocol: The quality-filtered reads were processed with the UMI-based MiGEC pipeline, whose error correction step removed more than 80% of the raw TCR sequences. IMGT germline references were used for aligning VDJ genes, and each clonotype was defined as a unique CDR3 amino acid sequence together with its V-J genes. Clonal expansion, Shannon diversity and CDR3 relatedness (CalcPairwiseDistances, ClusterSamples) were evaluated with VDJtools, and phylogenetic trees were built with CLCbio workbench. Clones with at least 8 unique UMIs were defined as expanded, with this threshold being based on coefficient-of-variation modelling across technical triplicates. TCRdb's own reprocessing of the public reads used fastp at Q25 and MiXCR and kept productive beta chains. Identical CDR3 proteins give one entry, which carries the most common genes and DNA. The V and J calls and clone size come from TCRdb's table, not from the authors' own analysis. The sample data list tens of thousands of distinct CDR3 sequences, and around 9.3% of these were observed just once. The leading ten clones occupy roughly 20% of the sample.

For the unsorted PBMC libraries, 2 million PBMCs were stored in RNAlater at -80 degrees C until RNA extraction and were used to generate the libraries. Peripheral blood underwent Ficoll-Hypaque density gradient centrifugation to isolate PBMCs, which were then cryopreserved in liquid nitrogen. The sequenced sample consisted of PBMCs. The sequence came from a woman aged 55-75 years with HTLV-1-associated myelopathy (HAM/TSP). Here the chain combines TRBV20-1 and TRBJ1-6; the D region possibly corresponds to TRBD1 (5 bases align). The CDR3 protein: CSARGPYNSPLHF. The nucleotide sequence reads TGCAGTGCTCGGGGACCCTATAATTCACCCCTCCACTTT.